One sample yielded the 13 T cell receptor beta chains listed below, sequenced in a study of blood T cells in healthy people across ages. Primed by a sample-barcoded 5' primer and a J-beta primer mix, a second PCR proceeded for about 6 to 11 cycles. TCRdb independently ran MiXCR on the 5' RACE reads; one entry per CDR3 protein. The sample lists around 700,000 distinct CDR3 sequences, about 25% occurring once. These data also featured in a second study, about T cells of mothers and their children.

The sample comprised blood. These receptors came from a boy aged 5-17 years in good health.

The J gene is TRBJ1-2, the V gene TRBV14; unclear D gene. The CDR3 contains 13 residues. Germline CDR1 reads SGHDN; CDR2 reads FVKESK. V lost 3 bases, J lost 6 bases, and 11 bases lay in between. DNA of the CDR3: TGTGCCAGCAGCCAGACGGGTCTGGATGGCTACACCTTC. Translating it yields CASSQTGLDGYTF.

This clonotype was found a few times. This chain connects TRBV6-2 or TRBV6-3 to TRBJ2-5, with D perhaps matching TRBD2 (5 bases). The end of the DNA aligns better with TRBJ2-1, so the J call may be wrong. Germline CDR1 MNHEY, CDR2 SVGEGT. The CDR3 extends over 15 amino acids. The CDR3 protein is CATAPIGETYNEQFF. The CDR3 DNA is TGTGCCACCGCGCCCATCGGGGAAACCTACAATGAGCAGTTCTTC.

J is TRBJ1-2 and V is TRBV6-4; D is unresolved. Trimming pared 4 bases from V and 5 bases from J, leaving 11 bases between. Germline CDR1 reads MRHNA; CDR2 reads SNTAGT. The CDR3 covers 13 residues. This CDR3 is CASSADGGYGYTF. CDR3 bases: TGTGCCAGCAGTGCCGACGGAGGATATGGCTACACCTTC.

V gene TRBV5-1 combines with J gene TRBJ2-6; 12 bases are shared with TRBD2. The CDR3 is 19 amino acids. The J segment lost 0 bases and the V segment lost 3 bases, leaving 7 bases of the junction unmatched. Looked up from germline, CDR1 is SGHRS and CDR2 is YFSETQ. The CDR3 region is CASSWGLAGSSSGANVLTF. The CDR3, as DNA: TGCGCCAGCAGCTGGGGACTAGCGGGTTCTAGCTCTGGGGCCAACGTCCTGACTTTC.

This clonotype was found a few times. The V gene is TRBV20-1, the J gene TRBJ1-1; TRBD1 is a possible D gene (5 bases). The CDR3 is made up of 12 amino acids. The V end lost 5 bases, the J end lost 2 bases, and 9 bases lay between the germline ends. The germline gives CDR1 DFQATT, CDR2 SNEGSKA (reference sequence). The CDR3 DNA follows: TGCAGTGCTTCACAGGTCAACACTGAAGCTTTCTTT. It translates to CSASQVNTEAFF.

This clonotype was seen a few times. The chain couples TRBV20-1 to TRBJ2-7, with TRBD1 identical over 11 bases. The V gene's germline CDR1 is DFQATT and CDR2 SNEGSKA (reference sequence). The CDR3 loop spans 15 amino acids. With 4 bases clipped from V and 3 bases from J, the junction kept 8 bases outside the gene matches. CDR3 in DNA: TGCAGTGCTACCGGACAGGACAGGGGGCGCTACGAGCAGTACTTC. Amino acid sequence: CSATGQDRGRYEQYF.

As regards this clonotype: One end of the junction is discordant with germline, which a read error may explain. The genes are TRBV24-1 and TRBJ1-5; perhaps TRBD1 as D (5 bases). This CDR3 has 16 amino acids. Germline loops: CDR1 KGHDR, CDR2 SFDVKD. CDR3 coding DNA: TGTGCCACCAGTGAGGCGGGGGGAATAAGCAATCAGCCCCAGCGTTTT. Translation: CATSEAGGISNQPQRF.

This clonotype was picked up many times. The chain links TRBV27 to TRBJ2-7, with D possibly being TRBD1 or TRBD2 (5 bases each). Germline CDR1 is MNHEY and CDR2 is SMNVEV (reference sequence). Trimming removed 4 bases from V and 5 bases from J, with 9 bases in between. The CDR3 runs to 12 residues. The CDR3 DNA sequence: TGTGCCAGCAGTTCGATGGGGGACGAGCAGTACTTC. Protein: CASSSMGDEQYF.

With respect to this clonotype: A much larger clone differs by one base, so this may be a read error. The chain carries TRBV7-2 and TRBJ2-1, with D perhaps matching TRBD1 or TRBD2 (9 bases each). The J call may be wrong; the DNA end is better matched by TRBJ2-5. Per germline, CDR1 SGHTA and CDR2 FQGNSA. This CDR3 has 16 amino acids. The CDR3 DNA sequence: TGTGCCAGCAACTTATACGGGACAGGGACTAGCGAGACCCAGTACTTC. This encodes CASNLYGTGTSETQYF.

This clonotype was counted between two and nine times. CDR3 nucleotide sequence: TGTGCCAGCAGCGCACGCACGGGAGGGAACTCCTACAATGAGCAGTTCTTC. Translating it yields CASSARTGGNSYNEQFF. The V and J genes are TRBV7-9 and TRBJ2-1; 8 bases fit TRBD2. The germline V gene encodes CDR1 SEHNR and CDR2 FQNEAQ (reference sequence). This CDR3 is 17 amino acids long. The trim removed 5 bases at V and 0 bases at J, leaving 9 bases unmatched.

The V call is TRBV20-1, the J call TRBJ1-5; D gene unclear. Germline V gene lookup returns CDR1 DFQATT and CDR2 SNEGSKA (reference sequence). This CDR3 spans 14 amino acids. V shed 3 bases and J shed 5 bases, with 14 bases lying between them. CDR3 sequence: CSASRHKYDQPQHF. CDR3 nucleotides: TGCAGTGCTAGCCGGCATAAGTACGATCAGCCCCAGCATTTT.

The chain links TRBV5-5 to TRBJ2-5, with 15 bases matching TRBD2. V lost 0 bases to trimming and J lost 5 bases; unmatched junction nucleotides: 5. This CDR3 comprises 17 residues. Germline values: CDR1 SGHKS, CDR2 YYEKEE (reference sequence). The CDR3 sequence: CASSLEGLAGGPETQYF. The CDR3 DNA reads TGTGCCAGCAGCTTGGAAGGACTAGCGGGAGGGCCGGAGACCCAGTACTTC.

The rearrangement uses TRBV25-1 and TRBJ2-5; D is possibly TRBD1 (6 bases). Germline assignment: CDR1 MGHDK and CDR2 SYGVNS. The ends were cut back, 3 bases at V and 4 bases at J, with 12 bases in the middle. The CDR3 extends over 14 amino acids. CDR3: CASSDGAGAETQYF. The CDR3, as DNA: TGTGCCAGCAGTGATGGGGCAGGGGCAGAGACCCAGTACTTC.